This T cell receptor (beta chain) was sequenced during a study of blood T cells in healthy people across ages. The CDR3 spans 18 residues. CDR1 and CDR2 from the germline V gene are MNHEY and SMNVEV (reference sequence). A second PCR of about 6 to 11 cycles used a sample-barcoded 5' primer and a J-beta primer mix. TCRdb reprocessed the 5' RACE reads via MiXCR and lists one record per CDR3 protein. The sample lists around 1,600,000 distinct CDR3 sequences, approximately 42% occurring once. This chain connects TRBV27 to TRBJ2-1; 9 bases fit TRBD2. The DNA end is a closer match to TRBJ2-7, so the J assignment may be wrong. The source material was blood. The clonotype comes from a woman aged 18 to 35 in good health. The chain's CDR3 is CASSLTAVGLAGYNEQYF. CDR3 in DNA: TGTGCCAGCAGTTTAACAGCTGTCGGCCTAGCGGGATACAATGAGCAGTACTTC.